This T cell receptor beta chain was captured in a study of glioma-infiltrating T cells after dendritic cell vaccination. The germline V gene encodes CDR1 SGHTA and CDR2 FQGNSA. The V end was cut by 1 base, the J end by 7 bases, with 11 bases between. The CDR3 consists of 13 residues. Patients had residual fresh-frozen tumor tissue and more than two years of survival data. Blood PBMC samples: pre-vaccination, two weeks post third vaccination, and at tumor progression. Data came from immunoSEQ multiplex PCR; TCRdb stores just in-frame clones and leaves some out. The sample gives around 72,000 clones, 81% of which show up once; approximately 7.9% is in the top ten.

The specimen comprised blood, sampled before dendritic cell vaccination. V gene TRBV7-2 combines with J gene TRBJ2-7, with D perhaps TRBD2 (6 bases). This clonotype was sampled from a human donor with glioblastoma. The CDR3: CASSLGLVEEQYF. In DNA form, the CDR3 reads TGTGCCAGCAGCTTAGGACTAGTGGAGGAGCAGTACTTC.